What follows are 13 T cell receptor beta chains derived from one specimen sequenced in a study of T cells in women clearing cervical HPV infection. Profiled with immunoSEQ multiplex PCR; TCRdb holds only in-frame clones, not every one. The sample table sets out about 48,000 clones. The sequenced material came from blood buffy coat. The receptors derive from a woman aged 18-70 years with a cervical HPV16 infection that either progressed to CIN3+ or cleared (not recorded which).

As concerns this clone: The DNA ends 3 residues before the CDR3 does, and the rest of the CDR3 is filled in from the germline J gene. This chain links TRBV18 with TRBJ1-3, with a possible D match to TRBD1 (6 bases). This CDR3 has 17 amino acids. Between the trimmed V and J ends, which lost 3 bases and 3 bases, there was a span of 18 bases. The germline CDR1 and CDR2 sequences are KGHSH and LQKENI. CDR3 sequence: CASSPQSSFRGGNTIYF. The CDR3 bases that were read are TGTGCCAGCTCACCTCAATCATCTTTCAGGGGTGGAAACACC.

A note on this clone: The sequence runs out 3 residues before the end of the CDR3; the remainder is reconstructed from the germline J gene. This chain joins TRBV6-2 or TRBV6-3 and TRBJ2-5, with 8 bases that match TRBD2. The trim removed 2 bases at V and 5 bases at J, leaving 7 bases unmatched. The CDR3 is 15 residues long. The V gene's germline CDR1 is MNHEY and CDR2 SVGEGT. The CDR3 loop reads CASSYVSGGSETQYF. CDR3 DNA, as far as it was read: TGTGCCAGCAGTTACGTCAGCGGGGGAAGTGAGACC.

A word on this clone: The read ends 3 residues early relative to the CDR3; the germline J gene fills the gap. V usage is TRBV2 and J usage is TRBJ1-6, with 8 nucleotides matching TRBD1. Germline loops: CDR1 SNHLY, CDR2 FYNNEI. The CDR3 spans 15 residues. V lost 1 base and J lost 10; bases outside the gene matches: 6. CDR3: CASSEGQGRNSPLHF. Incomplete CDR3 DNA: TGTGCCAGCAGTGAAGGACAGGGGCGAAACTCACCC.

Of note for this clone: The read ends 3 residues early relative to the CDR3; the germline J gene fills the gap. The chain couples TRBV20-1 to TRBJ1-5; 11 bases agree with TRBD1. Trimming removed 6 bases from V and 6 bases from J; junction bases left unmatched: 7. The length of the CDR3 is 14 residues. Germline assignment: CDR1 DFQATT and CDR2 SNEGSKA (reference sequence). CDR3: CSAGTGGRGQPQHF. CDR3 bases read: TGCAGTGCCGGGACAGGGGGACGGGGTCAGCCC.

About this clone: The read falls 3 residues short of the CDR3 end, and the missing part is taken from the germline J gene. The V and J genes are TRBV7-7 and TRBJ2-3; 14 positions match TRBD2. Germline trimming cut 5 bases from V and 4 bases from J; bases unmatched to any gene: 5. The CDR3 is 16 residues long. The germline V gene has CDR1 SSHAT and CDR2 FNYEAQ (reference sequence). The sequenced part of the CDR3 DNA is TGTGCCAGCAGCCTTGGACTAGCGGGGGGTTCAGATACG. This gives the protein CASSLGLAGGSDT. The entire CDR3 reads CASSLGLAGGSDTQYF.

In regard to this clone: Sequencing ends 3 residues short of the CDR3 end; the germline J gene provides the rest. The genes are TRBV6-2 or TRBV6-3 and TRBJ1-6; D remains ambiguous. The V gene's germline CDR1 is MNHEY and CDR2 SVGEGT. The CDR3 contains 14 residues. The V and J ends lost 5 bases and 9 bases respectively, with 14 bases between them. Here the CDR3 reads CASSLIYSGSPLHF. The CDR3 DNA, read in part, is TGTGCCAGCAGTCTTATTTACAGCGGTTCACCC.

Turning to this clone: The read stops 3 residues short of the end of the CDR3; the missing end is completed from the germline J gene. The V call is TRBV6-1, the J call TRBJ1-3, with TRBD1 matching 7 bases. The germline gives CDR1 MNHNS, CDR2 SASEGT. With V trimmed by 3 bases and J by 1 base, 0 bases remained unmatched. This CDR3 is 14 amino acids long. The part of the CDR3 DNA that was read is TGTGCCAGCAGTGAGGACAGGTCTGGAAACACC. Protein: CASSEDRSGNT. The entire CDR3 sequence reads CASSEDRSGNTIYF.

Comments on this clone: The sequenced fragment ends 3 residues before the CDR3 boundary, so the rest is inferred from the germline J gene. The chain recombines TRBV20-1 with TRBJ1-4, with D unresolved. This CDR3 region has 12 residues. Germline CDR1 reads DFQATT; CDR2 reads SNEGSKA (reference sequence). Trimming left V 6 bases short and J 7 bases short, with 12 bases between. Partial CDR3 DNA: TGCAGTGCCGATACTAACGGTGAAAAA. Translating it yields CSADTNGEK. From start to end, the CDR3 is CSADTNGEKLFF.

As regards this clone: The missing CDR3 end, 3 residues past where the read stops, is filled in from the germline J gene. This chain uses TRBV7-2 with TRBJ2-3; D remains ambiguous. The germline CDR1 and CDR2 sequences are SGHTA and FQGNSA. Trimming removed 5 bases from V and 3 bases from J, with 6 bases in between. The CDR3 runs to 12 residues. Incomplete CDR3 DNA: TGTGCCAGCAGCCCCGCGACAGATACG. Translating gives CASSPATDT. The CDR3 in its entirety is CASSPATDTQYF. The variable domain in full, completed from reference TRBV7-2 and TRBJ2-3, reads GAGVSQSPSNKVTEKGKDVELRCDPISGHTALYWYRQSLGQGLEFLIYFQGNSAPDKSGLPSDRFSAERTGGSVSTLTIQRTQQEDSAVYLCASSPATDTQYFGPGTRLTVL.

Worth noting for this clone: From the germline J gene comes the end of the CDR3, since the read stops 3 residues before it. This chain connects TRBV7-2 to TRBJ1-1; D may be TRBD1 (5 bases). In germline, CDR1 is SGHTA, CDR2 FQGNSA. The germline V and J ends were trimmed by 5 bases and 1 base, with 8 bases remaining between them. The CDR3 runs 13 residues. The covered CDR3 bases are TGTGCCAGCAGCCCCAGGGAGAACACTGAA. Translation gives CASSPRENTE. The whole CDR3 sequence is CASSPRENTEAFF.

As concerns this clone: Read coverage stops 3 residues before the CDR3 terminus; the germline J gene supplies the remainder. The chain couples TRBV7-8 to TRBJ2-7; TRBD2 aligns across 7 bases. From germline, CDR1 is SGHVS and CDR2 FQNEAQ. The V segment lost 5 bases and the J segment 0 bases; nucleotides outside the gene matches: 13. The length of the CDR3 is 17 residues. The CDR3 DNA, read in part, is TGTGCCAGCAGCCGGCCGGGGGGAACACTACTCTCCTACGAG. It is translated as CASSRPGGTLLSYE. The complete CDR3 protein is CASSRPGGTLLSYEQYF.

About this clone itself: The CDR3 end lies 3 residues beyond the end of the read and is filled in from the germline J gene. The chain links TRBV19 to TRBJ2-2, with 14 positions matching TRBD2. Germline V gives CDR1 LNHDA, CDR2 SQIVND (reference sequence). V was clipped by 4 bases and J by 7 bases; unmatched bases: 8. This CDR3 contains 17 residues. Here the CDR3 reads CASSKTSGGATSGELFF. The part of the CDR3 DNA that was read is TGTGCCAGTAGTAAGACTAGCGGGGGGGCCACGAGCGGGGAG.

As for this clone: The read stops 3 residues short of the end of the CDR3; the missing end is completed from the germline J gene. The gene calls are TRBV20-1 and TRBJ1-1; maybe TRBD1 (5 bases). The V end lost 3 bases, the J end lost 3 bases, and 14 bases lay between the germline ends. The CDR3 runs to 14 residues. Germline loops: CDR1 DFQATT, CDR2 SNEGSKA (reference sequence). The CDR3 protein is CSARATGTHTEAFF. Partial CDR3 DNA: TGCAGTGCTAGGGCTACCGGGACTCACACTGAA.